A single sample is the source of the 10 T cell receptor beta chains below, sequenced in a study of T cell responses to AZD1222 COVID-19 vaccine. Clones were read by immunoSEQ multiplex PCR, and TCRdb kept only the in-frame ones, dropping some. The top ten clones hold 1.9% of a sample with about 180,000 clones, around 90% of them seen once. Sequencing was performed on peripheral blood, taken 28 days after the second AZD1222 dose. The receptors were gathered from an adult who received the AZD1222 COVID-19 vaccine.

DNA for the CDR3: TGTGCCAGCAGCCAAGGCTCCGGGACAGGGCAAAATCAGCCCCAGCATTTT. As protein: CASSQGSGTGQNQPQHF. The V and J genes are TRBV4-2 and TRBJ1-5; TRBD1 agrees at 9 bases. Germline-derived CDR1 and CDR2 are LGHNA and YNFKEQ. J was trimmed by 4 bases and V by 1 base; bases with no gene match: 8. The CDR3 is 17 residues long.

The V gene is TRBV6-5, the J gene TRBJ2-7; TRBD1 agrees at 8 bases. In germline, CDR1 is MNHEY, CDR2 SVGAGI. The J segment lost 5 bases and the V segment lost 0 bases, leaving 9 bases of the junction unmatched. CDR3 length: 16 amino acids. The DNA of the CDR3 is TGTGCCAGCAGTTACTCGGGGTGGGACAGGTGGGACGAGCAGTACTTC. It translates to CASSYSGWDRWDEQYF.

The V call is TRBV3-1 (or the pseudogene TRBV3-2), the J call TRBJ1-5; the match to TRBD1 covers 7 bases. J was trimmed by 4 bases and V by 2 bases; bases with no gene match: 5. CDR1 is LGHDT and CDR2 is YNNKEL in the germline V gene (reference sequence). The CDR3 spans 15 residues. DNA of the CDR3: TGTGCCAGCAGCCAAAACCCAGGGGGAAATCAGCCCCAGCATTTT. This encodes CASSQNPGGNQPQHF.

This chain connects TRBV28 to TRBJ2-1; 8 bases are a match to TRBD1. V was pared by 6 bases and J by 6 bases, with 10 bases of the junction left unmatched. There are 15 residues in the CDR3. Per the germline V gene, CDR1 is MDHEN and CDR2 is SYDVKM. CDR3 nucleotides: TGTGCCAGCAGGCCGTCGGACAGGGACCTCAATGAGCAGTTCTTC. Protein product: CASRPSDRDLNEQFF.

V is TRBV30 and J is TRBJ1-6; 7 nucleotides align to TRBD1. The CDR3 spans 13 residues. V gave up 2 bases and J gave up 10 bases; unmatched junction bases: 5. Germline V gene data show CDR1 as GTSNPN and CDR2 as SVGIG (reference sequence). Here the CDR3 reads CAWSRQGDSPLHF. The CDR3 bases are TGTGCCTGGAGTAGGCAGGGGGACTCACCCCTCCACTTT.

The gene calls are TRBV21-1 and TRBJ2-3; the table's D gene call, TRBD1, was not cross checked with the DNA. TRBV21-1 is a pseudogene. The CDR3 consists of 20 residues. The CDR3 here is CASSKFAGQAKIPSTDTQYF. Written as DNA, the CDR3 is TGTGCCAGCAGCAAATTCGCGGGACAGGCGAAGATACCTAGCACAGATACGCAGTATTTT.

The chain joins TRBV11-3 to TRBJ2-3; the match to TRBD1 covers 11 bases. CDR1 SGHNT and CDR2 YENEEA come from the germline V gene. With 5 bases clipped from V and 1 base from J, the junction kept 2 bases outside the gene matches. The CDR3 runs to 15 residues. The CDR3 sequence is CASSPGQGGTDTQYF. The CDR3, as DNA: TGTGCCAGCAGCCCGGGACAGGGGGGCACAGATACGCAGTATTTT.

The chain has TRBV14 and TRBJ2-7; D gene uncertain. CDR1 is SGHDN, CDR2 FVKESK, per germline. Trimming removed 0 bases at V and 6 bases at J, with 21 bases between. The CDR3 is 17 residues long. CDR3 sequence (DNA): TGTGCCAGCAGCCAAGAAGAGACCCTCGTTAGGAGAGGCGAGCAGTACTTC. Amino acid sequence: CASSQEETLVRRGEQYF.

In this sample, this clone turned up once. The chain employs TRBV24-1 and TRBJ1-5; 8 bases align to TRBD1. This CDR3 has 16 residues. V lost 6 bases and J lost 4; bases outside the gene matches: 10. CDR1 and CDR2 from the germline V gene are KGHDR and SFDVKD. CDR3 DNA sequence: TGTGCCACCAGTCAGGCAGGGGGCTCAAGTAATCAGCCCCAGCATTTT. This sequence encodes CATSQAGGSSNQPQHF.

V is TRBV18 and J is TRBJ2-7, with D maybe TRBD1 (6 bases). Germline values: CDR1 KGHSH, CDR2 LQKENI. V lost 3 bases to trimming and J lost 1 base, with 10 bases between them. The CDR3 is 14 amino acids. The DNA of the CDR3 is TGTGCCAGCTCACCCGACAGGAGGTCCTACGAGCAGTACTTC. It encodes CASSPDRRSYEQYF.